The TCR beta chain under discussion was sequenced for a study of blood T cells in healthy people across ages. Regarding the study as a whole: Roughly linear declines in TCR beta diversity per million T cells occurred with age.

V lost 4 bases and J 0 bases, leaving 16 bases between the germline ends. CDR1 is ENHRY and CDR2 is SYGVKD in the germline V gene. The CDR3 extends over 18 amino acids. For the second PCR, which ran for about 7 to 12 cycles, a sample-barcoded 5' primer and a J-beta primer mix were used. TCRdb analysed the 5' RACE reads with MiXCR anew, one entry per CDR3 protein. Altogether about 400,000 distinct CDR3 sequences are present, about 49% being singletons, with the ten largest covering 50% to 65%. On this clonotype itself: As yet, its antigen is unknown.

Specimen: blood. This chain connects TRBV10-3 to TRBJ2-6, with D possibly matching TRBD2 (7 bases). The TCR originated in a man aged 55 to 70 in good health. CDR3 sequence: CAISGLPGGRSGANVLTF. The CDR3 nucleotides are TGTGCCATCAGTGGTCTCCCCGGGGGGCGCTCTGGGGCCAACGTCCTGACTTTC.